This TCR beta chain was documented in a study of immune cell composition in non-small cell lung cancer (dated by TCRdb to about 2017). General notes on the study: Histologic subtype was assigned using H&E plus p63, CK5, Napsin A and TTF-1 immunohistochemistry, mainly lung adenocarcinoma or squamous cell carcinoma. Several tumour specimens with TCR-beta data were of rare histological subtypes and were excluded from the subtype comparisons. Adaptive Biotechnologies TCR-beta sequencing was carried out on some 36 paired NSCLC tumour and non-adjacent lung specimens, as well as on about two dozen tumour-only specimens. In supplementary cohort #1, which comprised more than 8 lung adenocarcinoma cases, paired tumour/lung TCR-beta sequencing was performed and TIL populations were generated so that tumour reactivity could be assessed. General conclusions and limits of the study: No significant correlation was found between smoking pack-years and tumour TCR-beta clonality. Significantly higher Top 10 clone scores and productive clonality were observed in lung squamous cell carcinoma than in lung adenocarcinoma tumours. Nearly half of NSCLC cases had tumour-associated clones >0.5%, found in 25% to 35% of adenocarcinomas compared with about 82% of squamous carcinomas. The reactivity cohort contained only 10 or so cases, and the tumour-reactive clones were not shown to have sequences in common with the dominant in vivo tumour-associated clones. Across 9 to 11 adenocarcinoma cases, TIL tumour reactivity correlated strongly with maximal tumour-associated clone frequency but not with overall clonality.

From frozen aliquots of unsorted single-cell suspensions, genomic DNA was isolated using the QIAamp DNA kit. The tumour samples consisted of surgically resected non-small cell lung cancer tissue. Tissues arrived within 2 hours after resection and were immediately processed into single-cell suspensions. Tissue was mechanically dissociated and enzymatically digested with DNase I, collagenase I and hyaluronidase for approximately 32 minutes at 37 °C, then filtered and RBC-lysed. The CDR3 has 13 amino acids, counting the end cysteine and phenylalanine. Only the CDR3 DNA is retained, 39 bases long and in frame from the first base. V is cut by 4 bases and J by 5 bases, and the space between the germline ends is 14 bases. Per the germline V gene, SQVTM is the CDR1 and ANQGSEA is the CDR2. In its sample, this clone was seen once. This receptor's antigen is unknown. The input lacks base qualities; no much larger clone sits a single base away.

TCR-beta CDR3 regions were amplified from genomic DNA by a two-step multiplex PCR, with the second step adding Illumina-compatible adaptors. TCR-beta immunosequencing was carried out on an Illumina platform through the commercial immunoSEQ service. The authors' analysis ran thus. Repertoires were summarised as Top 10 Clones, the percentage of T-cell templates from the ten most frequent sequences, and productive clonality. Values of productive clonality ranged from 0 to 1, with a monoclonal population indicated by a value of 1. Sequences comprising at least 0.1% of tumour T-cell templates but absent from matched non-adjacent lung were defined as tumour-associated clones and were identified via log10 scatter plots. Two-group comparisons used Student's t-tests, stages used ANOVA, and relationships used linear regression, analysed in GraphPad Prism7 and R. TCRdb took this table from immuneACCESS and kept in-frame rearrangements with V and J called. Such tables lack part of the clones; where checked against another copy, unresolved V genes explain under half of the gap, and the rest is unexplained. For V, J and clone size, that table is used; D and trimming come from the DNA. The sample contains about 13,000 clones, roughly 74% of them found a single time. Jointly, the top ten make up over 11% of the sample.

This chain joins TRBV29-1 to TRBJ1-1, with a tentative D gene TRBD1 over 5 matching bases. The TCR comes from a human donor with non-small cell lung cancer. The sample taken for sequencing was lung tumor tissue. The CDR3 here reads CSVGGGILTEAFF. The nucleotide sequence is TGCAGCGTTGGTGGGGGGATTTTAACTGAAGCTTTCTTT.